This record looks at one TCR beta chain sequence and its context. These data originate in a study of T cell changes during pregnancy in multiple sclerosis. Libraries were prepared by immunoSEQ multiplex PCR; TCRdb keeps only in-frame clonotypes and omits some of them. This sample carries about 33,000 clones, 85% to 95% of them seen once, and the ten largest clones take 1.2%. The CDR3 contains 16 residues. Germline V gives CDR1 SGHNT, CDR2 YYREEE (reference sequence). Trimming shortened V by 4 bases and J by 3 bases, and 16 bases separated the two germline ends. The rearrangement links TRBV5-4 to TRBJ2-2, with D unresolved. The specimen was PBMCs (not recorded whether the cells were cultured). The source of this sequence is a female donor with multiple sclerosis, enrolled in a pregnancy study. CDR3 in amino acids: CASSPWLVSDTGELFF. Written as DNA, the CDR3 is TGTGCCAGCAGCCCCTGGCTAGTTTCCGACACCGGGGAGCTGTTTTTT.